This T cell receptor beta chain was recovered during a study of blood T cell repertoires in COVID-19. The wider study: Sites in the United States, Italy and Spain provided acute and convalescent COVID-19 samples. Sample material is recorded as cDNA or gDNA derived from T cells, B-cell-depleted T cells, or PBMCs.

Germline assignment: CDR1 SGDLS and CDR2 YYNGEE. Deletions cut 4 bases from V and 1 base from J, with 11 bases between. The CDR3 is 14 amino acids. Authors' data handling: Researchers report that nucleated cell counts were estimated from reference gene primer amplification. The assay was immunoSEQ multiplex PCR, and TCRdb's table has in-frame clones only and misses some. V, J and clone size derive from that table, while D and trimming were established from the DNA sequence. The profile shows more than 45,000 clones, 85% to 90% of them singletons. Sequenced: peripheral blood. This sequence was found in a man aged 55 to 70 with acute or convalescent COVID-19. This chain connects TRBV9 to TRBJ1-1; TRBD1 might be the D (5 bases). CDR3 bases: TGTGCCAGCAGCCCTCAGACAGAGAACACTGAAGCTTTCTTT. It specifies CASSPQTENTEAFF.